A single sample gave rise to the 18 T cell receptor delta chains below, sequenced in a study of γδ T cells in repeated Plasmodium falciparum infection (dated by TCRdb to about 2021). Vgamma9/Vdelta2+ and Vdelta2-negative gammadelta T cell populations were flow-sorted from peripheral blood mononuclear cells for bulk TCR repertoire analysis. The library was prepared using multiplex PCR. Instrument used: Illumina MiSeq. TCRdb called clones from the public reads with CATT, and repeated DNA sequences were later combined into one row. The table for this sample lists 90,000 or so delta-chain clones; approximately 0.92% of them were counted only once. The ten largest clones represent roughly 9.5% of the sample. Sequencing was done on a sample of gamma-delta T cells from blood. These receptors all stem from a pool of human donors (malaria-infected and uninfected, not separated).

This clone has at least ten counts. The V gene is TRDV1, the J gene TRDJ2; D possibly matches TRDD2 or TRDD3 (9 bases each). In the absence of a J gene in TCRdb, the DNA was matched to germline to assign it here. The length of the CDR3 is 22 residues. Between the trimmed V and J ends, which lost 0 bases and 8 bases, there was a span of 34 bases. Germline CDR1 reads TSWWSYY; CDR2 reads QGS. The DNA of the CDR3 is TGTGCTCTTGGGGAACTACCTTCCTACAGGGGGATACAGATCCCCGGTGGGGCACAACTCTTCTTT. Translated, it gives CALGELPSYRGIQIPGGAQLFF.

This clone showed up just a few times. The likely explanation is a read error, given a far larger clone one base away. The sample carries other DNA sequences with the same CDR3. The chain joins TRDV2 to TRDJ1; D unclear. Here the J gene came from matching the DNA to germline, since TCRdb omits it. Germline V gives CDR1 GEAIGNYY, CDR2 EKD. The CDR3 consists of 19 residues. V shed 5 bases and J shed 0 bases, with 27 bases lying between them. The CDR3: CACVGTWKGISLHTDKLIF. The CDR3, as DNA: TGTGCCTGTGTGGGCACCTGGAAAGGAATCTCACTCCACACCGATAAACTCATCTTT.

This clone was counted a few times. TCRdb shows a much larger clone's protein in place of this DNA's translation, and the two differ at residue 12, likely through a read error; the protein shown is translated from the DNA. The CDR3 DNA reads as TGTGCTCTTGGGGAAAAGCCCGCCGACGGGGCCCACCGACGATGGTTCGGGATCCGGGACAGTAGGGAACTCTTCTTT. Residues: CALGEKPADGAHRRWFGIRDSRELFF. The chain uses TRDV1 and TRDJ2; weak D call: TRDD3 (5 bases). Here the J gene came from matching the DNA to germline, since TCRdb omits it. The CDR3 has 26 amino acids. Trimming removed 2 bases from V and 12 bases from J, with 52 bases in between. Germline assignment: CDR1 TSWWSYY and CDR2 QGS.

This clone occurred a few times. TCRdb pairs this DNA with a much larger clone's protein that differs at residue 3, likely a read error; the protein shown was translated from the DNA. The V and J genes are TRDV2 and TRDJ1; D may be TRDD3 (5 bases). The CDR3 has 15 amino acids. CDR1 is GEAIGNYY and CDR2 is EKD in the germline V gene. The DNA for the CDR3 is TGTGCCTTTGACATTCTTGGGATGGGCACCGATAAACTCATCTTT. Translation gives CAFDILGMGTDKLIF.

Comment on this clone: TCRdb assigns this DNA the protein of a much larger clone, which departs from its translation at residue 5; this likely reflects a read error, and the protein shown comes from translating the DNA. The J gene is TRDJ1, the V gene TRDV1; 7 bases map to TRDD3. Since TCRdb gives no J gene, matching the DNA to germline was used here to assign it. V lost 5 bases and J lost 9; bases outside the gene matches: 18. The CDR3 totals 16 residues. From germline, CDR1 is TSWWSYY and CDR2 QGS. CDR3: CALGRNEGWGVRELIF. The CDR3 nucleotides are TGTGCTCTTGGGCGCAATGAAGGCTGGGGGGTTAGGGAACTCATCTTT.

In its sample, this clone was seen a few times. The amino acid sequence in TCRdb belongs to a much larger clone and departs from this DNA's translation at residue 3, likely a sequencing read error; the sequence shown is translated from the DNA. The rearrangement uses TRDV2 and TRDJ3; 8 bases line up with TRDD3. The J gene, left out of TCRdb, was set here by checking the DNA against germline. Germline V CDR1 and CDR2: GEAIGNYY, EKD. The length of the CDR3 is 21 residues. The DNA for the CDR3 is TGTGCCTATGACACAAGGGTGCTGGGGGAATCCAGCTCCTGGGACACCCGACAGATGTTTTTC. As protein: CAYDTRVLGESSSWDTRQMFF.

This clone has a handful of counts. Translating this DNA gives a protein that differs at residue 18 from the TCRdb one, which belongs to a much larger clone; a read error is likely, and the protein shown is this translation. The chain joins TRDV1 to TRDJ1; weak D call: TRDD3 (5 bases). The J gene, missing from TCRdb, was assigned here through DNA to germline matching. Germline assignment: CDR1 TSWWSYY and CDR2 QGS. The CDR3 runs to 21 residues. The CDR3 loop is CALGELAVAGSSRWYTDELIF. The CDR3 DNA sequence: TGTGCTCTTGGGGAACTAGCGGTGGCGGGATCCTCAAGGTGGTACACCGATGAACTCATCTTT.

To note about this clone: This likely traces to a read error, being one base from a far larger clone. The sample carries other DNA sequences with the same CDR3. The chain has TRDV2 and TRDJ1; TRDD3 matches at 11 bases. TCRdb offers no J gene call, so here the DNA was matched to germline to obtain one. V trimming: 1 base; J trimming: 1 base; junction bases outside the gene matches: 13. The CDR3 has 19 residues. Germline V CDR1 and CDR2: GEAIGNYY, EKD. Written as DNA, the CDR3 is TGTGCCTGTGACACTGTACGAGGTGGGGGATACGCGAGCACCGATAAACTCATCTTT. This translates into CACDTVRGGGYASTDKLIF.

To note about this clone: The TCRdb protein, from a much larger clone, departs from this DNA's translation at residue 7, likely by read error; the protein shown derives from the DNA. The chain has TRDV1 and TRDJ1; the match to TRDD3 covers 9 bases. The J gene, not given by TCRdb, was assigned here from a germline match of the nucleotide sequence. Germline lookup yields CDR1 TSWWSYY and CDR2 QGS. The CDR3 runs to 19 residues. V was clipped by 2 bases and J by 2 bases; unmatched bases: 15. CDR3 sequence: CALGERRGDTHGGTDKLIF. For the CDR3, the DNA is TGTGCTCTTGGGGAAAGGAGGGGGGATACCCACGGCGGGACCGATAAACTCATCTTT.

In this sample, this clone is medium-sized (0.01 to 0.1%). Additional DNA sequences in this sample encode the identical CDR3. V usage is TRDV2 and J usage is TRDJ1; perhaps D is TRDD2 or TRDD3 (7 bases each). Trimming cost V 4 bases and J 6 bases, with 35 bases left between them. Germline CDR1 GEAIGNYY, CDR2 EKD. The CDR3 covers 20 residues. CDR3 protein: CACDRIPTGDSEHVRNKLIF. The CDR3 nucleotides read TGTGCCTGTGATAGAATTCCTACGGGGGATTCCGAACATGTGAGGAATAAACTCATCTTT.

As to this clone: TCRdb assigns this DNA the protein of a much larger clone, which departs from its translation at residue 11; this likely reflects a read error, and the protein shown comes from translating the DNA. V is TRDV2 and J is TRDJ1; possibly TRDD3 for D (5 bases). Since TCRdb gives no J gene, matching the DNA to germline was used here to assign it. CDR1 is GEAIGNYY and CDR2 is EKD in the germline V gene. The CDR3 consists of 19 residues. Trimming cost V 1 base and J 0 bases, with 23 bases left between them. DNA for the CDR3: TGTGCCTGTGACACGCCTTGGAAGGTGGGGAATACGTACACCGATAAACTCATCTTT. It yields the protein CACDTPWKVGNTYTDKLIF.

Comments on this clone: A far larger clone lies a single base away; this is likely a read error. This sample also contains other DNA sequences that code for the same CDR3. The CDR3 nucleotides read TGTGCCTGTGATACCGGCGGGGGATACACCGGGGGGCAACTCATCTTT. This gives the protein CACDTGGGYTGGQLIF. This chain uses TRDV2 with TRDJ1; 9 positions match TRDD3. The J gene, missing from TCRdb, was assigned here through DNA to germline matching. The junction had 17 bases not matched to a gene; V was cut back by 4 bases and J by 9 bases. Germline loops: CDR1 GEAIGNYY, CDR2 EKD. The CDR3 consists of 16 residues.

Turning to this clone: The protein that TCRdb holds for this DNA derives from a much larger clone and differs from the translated DNA at residue 14, which likely indicates a read error; the protein shown here is translated from the DNA. Written as DNA, the CDR3 is TGTGCTCTTGGGGAAAAGTTACTGGGGGATATATGGGACGCCCGACAGATGTTTTTC. As protein: CALGEKLLGDIWDARQMFF. V and J are TRDV1 and TRDJ3, with 11 bases aligning to TRDD3. As TCRdb names no J gene, one was assigned here on the basis of a DNA match to germline. The V gene's germline CDR1 is TSWWSYY and CDR2 QGS. This CDR3 contains 19 residues.

Comments on this clone: The likely explanation is a read error, given a far larger clone one base away. The identical CDR3 is also encoded by other nucleotide sequences in the sample. The CDR3 coding sequence is TGTGCTCTTGGGGAAAAGGTACCCCCAAATCCCCTGGGATGGGATACGCCCCACTACACCGATAAACTCATCTTT. Encoded protein: CALGEKVPPNPLGWDTPHYTDKLIF. This chain uses TRDV1 with TRDJ1; 8 nucleotides line up with TRDD3. No J gene is reported in TCRdb; it was inferred here by comparing the DNA with germline. V was pared by 2 bases and J by 0 bases, with 32 bases of the junction left unmatched. CDR3 size: 25 residues. Germline CDR1 TSWWSYY, CDR2 QGS.

This clone was detected only a few times. With only one base between it and a far larger clone, this is likely a read error. The same CDR3 arises from other DNA sequences in this sample as well. The V and J genes are TRDV1 and TRDJ3, with TRDD3 matching 12 bases. Here the J gene was assigned by germline matching of the DNA, as TCRdb has none. The CDR3 covers 24 residues. Germline V lookup: CDR1 TSWWSYY, CDR2 QGS. The CDR3 loop reads CALGERPYLPTGGYFSWDTRQMFF. In DNA form, the CDR3 reads TGTGCACTTGGGGAAAGGCCCTACCTTCCAACTGGGGGATACTTCTCCTGGGACACCCGACAGATGTTTTTC.

With respect to this clone: A far larger clone is one nucleotide away, so this likely arose from a read error. This specimen includes other DNA sequences encoding the same CDR3. V and J are TRDV2 and TRDJ2; 10 nucleotides agree with TRDD3. In germline, CDR1 is GEAIGNYY, CDR2 EKD. Trimming cost V 0 bases and J 6 bases; bases outside gene matches: 15. The CDR3 loop spans 19 amino acids. This CDR3 reads CACDTVNRGGIRDPAQLFF. Written as DNA, the CDR3 is TGTGCCTGTGACACCGTCAATCGGGGGGGGATACGCGACCCAGCACAACTCTTCTTT.

This clone was seen many times. The genes are TRDV2 and TRDJ1; no reliable D call. The V end lost 0 bases, the J end lost 1 base, and 11 bases lay between the germline ends. The CDR3 totals 15 residues. Germline CDR1 is GEAIGNYY and CDR2 is EKD. The CDR3 DNA sequence: TGTGCCTGTGACACCGTTGGGACGAGCACCGATAAACTCATCTTT. Its translation is CACDTVGTSTDKLIF.

Notes on this clone: A far larger clone is just one base off, so this is likely a read error. This specimen includes other DNA sequences encoding the same CDR3. The V gene is TRDV1, the J gene TRDJ1; 8 bases are a match to TRDD3. The J gene, missing from TCRdb, was assigned here through DNA to germline matching. CDR3 length: 20 amino acids. The germline V gene has CDR1 TSWWSYY and CDR2 QGS. CDR3: CALGEVPTGGLRPYTDKLIF. The CDR3 DNA is TGTGCCCTTGGGGAAGTTCCGACTGGGGGTCTACGCCCTTACACCGATAAACTCATCTTT.